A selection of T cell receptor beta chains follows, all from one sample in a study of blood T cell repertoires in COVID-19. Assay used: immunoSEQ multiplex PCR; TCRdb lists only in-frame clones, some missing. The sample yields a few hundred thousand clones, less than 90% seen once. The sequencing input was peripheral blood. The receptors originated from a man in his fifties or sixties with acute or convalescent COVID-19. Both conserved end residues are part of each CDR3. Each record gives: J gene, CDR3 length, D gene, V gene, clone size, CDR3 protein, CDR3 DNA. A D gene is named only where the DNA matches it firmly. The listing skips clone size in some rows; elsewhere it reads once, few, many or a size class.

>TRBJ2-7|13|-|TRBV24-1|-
CATGSSAQGEQYF
TGTGCCACCGGTTCTAGCGCGCAGGGCGAGCAGTACTTC
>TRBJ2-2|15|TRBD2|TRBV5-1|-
CASSLSGRSTGELFF
TGCGCCAGCAGTCTTAGCGGGAGAAGTACCGGGGAGCTGTTTTTT
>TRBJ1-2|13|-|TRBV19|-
CASTIGTDYGYTF
TGTGCCAGTACCATCGGTACAGACTATGGCTACACCTTC
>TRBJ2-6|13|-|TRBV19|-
CASTPFGANVLTF
TGTGCCAGTACCCCCTTCGGGGCCAACGTCCTGACTTTC
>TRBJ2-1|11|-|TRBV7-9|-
CASSISNEQFF
TGTGCCAGCAGCATTAGCAATGAGCAGTTCTTC
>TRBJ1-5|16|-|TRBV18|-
CASSPRGGFEDQPQHF
TGTGCCAGCTCACCACGAGGCGGGTTCGAGGATCAGCCCCAGCATTTT
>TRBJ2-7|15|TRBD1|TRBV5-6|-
CASSTGQGDGYEQYF
TGTGCCAGCAGCACCGGACAGGGGGACGGATACGAGCAGTACTTC
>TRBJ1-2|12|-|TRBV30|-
CAWTVANYGYTF
TGTGCCTGGACGGTAGCTAACTATGGCTACACCTTC
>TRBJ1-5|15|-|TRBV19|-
CASSIEDRINQPQHF
TGTGCCAGTAGTATTGAAGACAGAATAAATCAGCCCCAGCATTTT
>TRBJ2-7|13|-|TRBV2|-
CASSSNGREAQYF
TGTGCCAGCAGTTCTAATGGCAGGGAGGCGCAGTACTTC
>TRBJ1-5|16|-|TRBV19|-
CASSIARGRQNQPQHF
TGTGCCAGTAGTATCGCGCGGGGCAGACAAAATCAGCCCCAGCATTTT
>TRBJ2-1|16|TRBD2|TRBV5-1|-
CASSRTSESSYNEQFF
TGCGCCAGCAGCCGGACTAGCGAGAGCTCCTACAATGAGCAGTTCTTC
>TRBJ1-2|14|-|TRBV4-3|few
CASSQEEGNYGYTF
TGCGCCAGCAGCCAAGAGGAGGGAAACTATGGCTACACCTTC
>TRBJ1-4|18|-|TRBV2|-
CASSDSIPQQATNEKLFF
TGTGCCAGCAGTGATTCCATTCCACAACAAGCAACTAATGAAAAACTGTTTTTT
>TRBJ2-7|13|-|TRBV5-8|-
CASTLSQGWEQYF
TGTGCCAGCACCCTGTCACAGGGTTGGGAGCAGTACTTC
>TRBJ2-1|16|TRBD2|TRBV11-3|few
CASSAPLADPYNEQFF
TGTGCCAGCAGCGCACCACTAGCGGACCCTTACAATGAGCAGTTCTTC
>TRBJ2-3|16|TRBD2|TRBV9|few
CASSALLAGAGDTQYF
TGTGCCAGCAGCGCCCTACTAGCGGGAGCTGGTGATACGCAGTATTTT
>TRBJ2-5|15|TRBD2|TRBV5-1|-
CASSSGRAVGETQYF
TGCGCCAGCTCAAGCGGGAGGGCCGTGGGGGAGACCCAGTACTTC
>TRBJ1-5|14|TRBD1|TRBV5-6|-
CASSLGTGGQPQHF
TGTGCCAGCAGCTTGGGGACAGGGGGCCAGCCCCAGCATTTT
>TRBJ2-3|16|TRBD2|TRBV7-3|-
CASSPIAGVDTDTQYF
TGTGCCAGCAGCCCGATAGCGGGTGTAGACACAGATACGCAGTATTTT
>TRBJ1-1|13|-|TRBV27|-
CASTGGLNTEAFF
TGTGCCAGCACGGGGGGTCTGAACACTGAAGCTTTCTTT
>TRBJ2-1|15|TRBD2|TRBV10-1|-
CASSASGSSYNEQFF
TGCGCCAGCAGTGCTAGCGGGAGTTCCTACAATGAGCAGTTCTTC
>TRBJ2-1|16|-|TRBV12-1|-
CASSLWTGYSYNEQFF
TGTGCCAGCAGCCTATGGACAGGTTACTCCTACAATGAGCAGTTCTTC
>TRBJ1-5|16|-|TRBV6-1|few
CASSGWKGQEHQPQHF
TGTGCCAGCAGTGGGTGGAAGGGGCAGGAGCATCAGCCCCAGCATTTT
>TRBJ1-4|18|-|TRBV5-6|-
CASSPRGAGATTNEKLFF
TGTGCCAGCAGCCCCCGGGGGGCAGGGGCTACAACTAATGAAAAACTGTTTTTT
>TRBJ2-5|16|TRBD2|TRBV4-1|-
CASSQARLAGQETQYF
TGCGCCAGCAGCCAAGCAAGACTAGCGGGACAAGAGACCCAGTACTTC
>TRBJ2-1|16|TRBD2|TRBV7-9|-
CASSVPSGRSYNEQFF
TGTGCCAGCAGCGTTCCTAGCGGGAGGTCCTACAATGAGCAGTTCTTC
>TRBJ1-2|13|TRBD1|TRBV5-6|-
CASSFGTDYGYTF
TGTGCCAGCAGCTTTGGGACAGACTATGGCTACACCTTC
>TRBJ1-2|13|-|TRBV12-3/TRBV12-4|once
CASSLAHGGGYTF
TGTGCCAGCAGTTTAGCTCACGGGGGGGGCTACACCTTC